The clone carrying this TCR beta chain turned up a few times. No antigen is known for it. This sample is part of a study of post-analysis software for immune sequencing data. Overall study context: Recorded disease courses covered relapsing-remitting, secondary progressive and progressive-relapsing multiple sclerosis. Some patients had no subtype annotation.

Study-wide results and caveats: When the samples were clustered directly with F measure, those that had been prepared in the same batch showed strong co-clustering. When patients were compared with controls, 4 or 5 TRBV segments were more frequent, TRBV5-6, TRBV5-1 and TRBV20-1 among them.

Each TCR beta cDNA library carried unique molecular identifiers. The source material, 1 to 10 million T cells, gave rise to about 500,000 cDNA molecules. Via MiXCR, TCRdb re-called the PCR reads, giving one row per CDR3 protein. This sample carries roughly 600,000 distinct CDR3 sequences, roughly 46% of them seen once, and the ten largest clones take about 1.8%. Germline CDR1 and CDR2: LGHNA and YNFKEQ. V lost 1 base and J lost 7, with 11 bases in between. The length of the CDR3 is 14 residues. This receptor was obtained from a girl aged 10-17 years with multiple sclerosis. The J gene is TRBJ2-1, the V gene TRBV4-2; D is unresolved. What was sequenced was blood. CDR3 nucleotide sequence: TGTGCCAGCAGCCAAGTCCAGAGTGGGAATGAGCAGTTCTTC. It specifies CASSQVQSGNEQFF.